A selection of T cell receptor beta chains follows, all from one sample in a study of cytomegalovirus exposure and HLA in healthy donors. The data were produced by immunoSEQ multiplex PCR, yet TCRdb's version contains in-frame clones alone and is incomplete. The sample has approximately 170,000 clones; more than 65% are singletons. The specimen sequenced was PBMCs. These receptors originate from a man aged 45-60 years in good health and CMV-seropositive. The CDR3 runs from the conserved cysteine through the conserved F or W. The order of the fields is D gene, V gene, J gene, clone size, CDR3 DNA, CDR3 protein. A D gene is named only where the DNA matches it firmly. The size field is filled for only some rows; it gives once, few, many or a size class.

TRBD1	TRBV28	TRBJ2-5	-	TGTGCCAGCAGTTTGGCGGGACAGGGTTGGAAAAAGACCCAGTACTTC	CASSLAGQGWKKTQYF
-	TRBV5-5	TRBJ2-7	few	TGTGCCAGCAGCTTGCGAGGTTACGAGCAGTACTTC	CASSLRGYEQYF
-	TRBV6-6	TRBJ1-1	-	TGTGCCAGCAGTTACTCGAACAGGGCCCTTAACACTGAAGCTTTCTTT	CASSYSNRALNTEAFF
TRBD1	TRBV5-6	TRBJ1-5	-	TGTGCCAGCAGCTTTGGTGCCGGGACAGGGTGGCTGCCCCAGCATTTT	CASSFGAGTGWLPQHF
TRBD1	TRBV4-3	TRBJ1-4	-	TGCGCCAGCAGCTTAGAGGGACAGGGATACGAAAAACTGTTTTTT	CASSLEGQGYEKLFF
-	TRBV7-3	TRBJ2-4	-	TGTGCCAGCAGCTTAGTAGGGGGTGGCAAAAACATTCAGTACTTC	CASSLVGGGKNIQYF
-	TRBV4-1	TRBJ2-7	-	TGCGCCAGCAGCCTTGGGACAACACCCCCCTACGAGCAGTACTTC	CASSLGTTPPYEQYF
-	TRBV4-3	TRBJ2-7	-	TGCGCCAGCAGCCAAGCGCGGGCAGGGGGGCCTTTCGAGCAGTACTTC	CASSQARAGGPFEQYF
-	TRBV4-3	TRBJ2-1	once	TGCGCCAGCAGCCCCCAGGGGACCTACAATGAGCAGTTCTTC	CASSPQGTYNEQFF
TRBD1	TRBV18	TRBJ2-7	-	TGTGCCAGCTCACCGGACAGGTACTACGAGCAGTACTTC	CASSPDRYYEQYF
TRBD1	TRBV5-6	TRBJ2-1	-	TGTGCCAGCAGCTCCGGGACAGGGGGGAATGAGCAGTTCTTC	CASSSGTGGNEQFF
TRBD1	TRBV11-2	TRBJ2-2	-	TGTGCCAGCAGCCACTACAGGGGGCCGGGGACCGGGGAGCTGTTTTTT	CASSHYRGPGTGELFF
-	TRBV29-1	TRBJ2-7	-	TGCAGCGTTCGCGCGGAATACCCGTACGAGCAGTACTTC	CSVRAEYPYEQYF
-	TRBV5-1	TRBJ2-7	-	TGCGCCAGCAGCTTGCACACCAGCTACGAGCAGTACTTC	CASSLHTSYEQYF
TRBD1	TRBV5-1	TRBJ1-4	-	TGCGCCAGCAGCTTAGGACAGGGCGCTAATGAAAAACTGTTTTTT	CASSLGQGANEKLFF
TRBD2	TRBV30	TRBJ2-3	-	TGTGCCTGGAGCGCCGCCCCGACTAGCGGTAGCACAGATACGCAGTATTTT	CAWSAAPTSGSTDTQYF
TRBD1	TRBV18	TRBJ1-1	-	TGTGCCAGCTCACCACTCGGGACAGGGGGCAAGAACACTGAAGCTTTCTTT	CASSPLGTGGKNTEAFF
-	TRBV10-3	TRBJ2-6	-	TGTGCCTCCCGACCCGAGGAGTCTGGGGCCAACGTCCTGACTTTC	CASRPEESGANVLTF
-	TRBV10-1	TRBJ2-3	-	TGCGCCAGCAGTGAGTCAACGAGGCCAGATACGCAGTATTTT	CASSESTRPDTQYF
TRBD2	TRBV9	TRBJ2-5	-	TGTGCCAGCAGCGTAGGAGCGGGAGCAAGGCAAGAGACCCAGTACTTC	CASSVGAGARQETQYF
-	TRBV30	TRBJ1-3	few	TGTGCCTGGAGTCCGGGGGAGGGTTTGTTTGGAAACACCATATATTTT	CAWSPGEGLFGNTIYF
-	TRBV28	TRBJ1-5	-	TGTGCTACAGGGTCCGGAAATCAGCCCCAGCATTTT	CATGSGNQPQHF
-	TRBV7-8	TRBJ2-6	-	TGTGCCAGCGGACAGTTAGACTCTGGGGCCAACGTCCTGACTTTC	CASGQLDSGANVLTF
-	TRBV10-3	TRBJ1-1	-	TGTGCCATCAGTGAGTCAGGGGGAGTTAGGACTGAAGCTTTCTTT	CAISESGGVRTEAFF
TRBD1	TRBV6-6	TRBJ2-2	-	TGTGCCAGCAGCGACACAGGGGCCGGGGAGCTGTTTTTT	CASSDTGAGELFF
-	TRBV9	TRBJ1-1	-	TGTGCCAGCAGCGTTCCGACGGGGAACACTGAAGCTTTCTTT	CASSVPTGNTEAFF
-	TRBV4-2	TRBJ1-1	-	TGTGCCAGCAGCCAGGGCCAAGGGGCCCCCACTGAAGCTTTCTTT	CASSQGQGAPTEAFF
-	TRBV6-5	TRBJ1-1	few	TGTGCCAGCAGTTTAGGGGGGGACACTGAAGCTTTCTTT	CASSLGGDTEAFF
TRBD1	TRBV11-3	TRBJ1-1	-	TGTGCCAGCAGCCTCCACAGGGGGACTGAAGCTTTCTTT	CASSLHRGTEAFF
TRBD1	TRBV5-1	TRBJ1-6	few	TGCGCCAGCAGCTTATTTCAGGGGGCTGGTTCACCCCTCCACTTT	CASSLFQGAGSPLHF
TRBD2	TRBV28	TRBJ2-7	-	TGTGCCAGCAGTACGGAAACGGCTAGCGGGAGGAACGAGCAGTACTTC	CASSTETASGRNEQYF
TRBD1	TRBV19	TRBJ1-2	once	TGTGCCAGTACTCTCTGGGACAGGAATGGCTACACCTTC	CASTLWDRNGYTF
-	TRBV7-8	TRBJ1-1	-	TGTGCCAGCAGCTCATCGGGAGTCTTCGCCACTGAAGCTTTCTTT	CASSSSGVFATEAFF
-	TRBV9	TRBJ2-1	-	TGTGCCAGCAGCGACGGACAGGCGGGGAATGAGCAGTTCTTC	CASSDGQAGNEQFF
-	TRBV28	TRBJ1-1	once	TGTGCCAGCACTCGCCCCTATACTGAAGCTTTCTTT	CASTRPYTEAFF
-	TRBV28	TRBJ1-2	-	TGTGCCAGCAGTGTAGCAAGTTCCGGGAGTCAGTCCTGGGGCTATGGCTACACCTTC	CASSVASSGSQSWGYGYTF
-	TRBV29-1	TRBJ1-1	-	TGCAGCGTTGAAGGGCACAGGGAACTTAACACTGAAGCTTTCTTT	CSVEGHRELNTEAFF
TRBD2	TRBV2	TRBJ2-1	-	TGTGCCAGCAGTGAAGAGCTACTAGCGGGAGGGCTTGAGCAGTTCTTC	CASSEELLAGGLEQFF
TRBD2	TRBV5-1	TRBJ2-6	-	TGCGCCAGCAGCTTGGCCGGTACTAGCGGGGGGTCTGGGGCCAACGTCCTGACTTTC	CASSLAGTSGGSGANVLTF
TRBD2	TRBV7-8	TRBJ2-7	few	TGTGCCAGCTCGCCTAGCGGGAGACCCGGGGCCTACGAGCAGTACTTC	CASSPSGRPGAYEQYF
TRBD1	TRBV2	TRBJ1-5	medium-sized	TGTGCCAGCAGTGGCGGGACAGGGCTTCAGCCCCAGCATTTT	CASSGGTGLQPQHF
TRBD2	TRBV29-1	TRBJ2-3	-	TGCAGTACCCGACTAGCCGGCACAGATACGCAGTATTTT	CSTRLAGTDTQYF
TRBD1	TRBV6-1	TRBJ2-1	-	TGTGCCAGCAGTGCGACAGGGCTCGGTGAGCAGTTCTTC	CASSATGLGEQFF
-	TRBV18	TRBJ2-1	-	TGTGCCAGCTCACCCGACAGTTACAATGAGCAGTTCTTC	CASSPDSYNEQFF
-	TRBV18	TRBJ1-1	-	TGTGCCAGCTCACCATCAGGGAAGTCGATGAACACTGAAGCTTTCTTT	CASSPSGKSMNTEAFF
TRBD1	TRBV5-5	TRBJ1-2	-	TGTGCCAGCAGCGTTGGGACAGAATATGGCTACACCTTC	CASSVGTEYGYTF
-	TRBV5-1	TRBJ2-7	-	TGCGCCAGCAGCTTCGACACGAGCCCCTCCTACGAGCAGTACTTC	CASSFDTSPSYEQYF
TRBD1	TRBV11-2	TRBJ1-4	-	TGTGCCAGCAGCTTAGGCTGGGGGACAGGTGAAAAACTGTTTTTT	CASSLGWGTGEKLFF
-	TRBV4-3	TRBJ1-1	-	TGCGCCAGCAGCCAAGGAGACTCGGGGGGGACTGAAGCTTTCTTT	CASSQGDSGGTEAFF
TRBD1	TRBV19	TRBJ1-1	-	TGTGCCTCTGGGGGACAGCAGAACACTGAAGCTTTCTTT	CASGGQQNTEAFF
-	TRBV18	TRBJ2-3	-	TGTGCCAGCTCACCACCTAGCGGAGATACGCAGTATTTT	CASSPPSGDTQYF
-	TRBV7-2	TRBJ2-2	-	TGTGCCAGCAGCCTAGGGACTGCGAACACCGGGGAGCTGTTTTTT	CASSLGTANTGELFF
-	TRBV9	TRBJ2-3	-	TGTGCCAGCAGCCCGACGACAGCGACTTCCACAGATACGCAGTATTTT	CASSPTTATSTDTQYF
TRBD2	TRBV25-1	TRBJ2-1	-	TGTGCCAGCAGGCGGGGGGCCTACAATGAGCAGTTCTTC	CASRRGAYNEQFF